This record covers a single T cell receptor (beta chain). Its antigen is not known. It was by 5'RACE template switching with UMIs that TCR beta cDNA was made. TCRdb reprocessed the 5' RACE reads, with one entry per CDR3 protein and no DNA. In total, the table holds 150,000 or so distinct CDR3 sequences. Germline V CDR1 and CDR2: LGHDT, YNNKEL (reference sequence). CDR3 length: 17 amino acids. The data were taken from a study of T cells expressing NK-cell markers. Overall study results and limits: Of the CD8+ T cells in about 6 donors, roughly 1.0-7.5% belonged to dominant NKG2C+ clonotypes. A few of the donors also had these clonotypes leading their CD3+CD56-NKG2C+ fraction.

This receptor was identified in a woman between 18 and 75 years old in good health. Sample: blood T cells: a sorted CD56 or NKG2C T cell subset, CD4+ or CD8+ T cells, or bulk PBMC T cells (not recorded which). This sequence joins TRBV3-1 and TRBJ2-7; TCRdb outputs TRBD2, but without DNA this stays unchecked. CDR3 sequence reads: CASSQWGTGLAGYEQYF.